These T cell receptor beta chains were read from a single sample in a study of cytomegalovirus exposure and HLA in healthy donors. Clones were sequenced by immunoSEQ multiplex PCR, and TCRdb holds only the in-frame ones, with some missing. This sample has about 200,000 clones; around 77% occur once, and the top ten carry approximately 3%. The sequenced material came from PBMCs. The receptors come from a woman aged 25 to 39 in good health and CMV-seronegative. Both conserved end residues are part of each CDR3. D genes are given only for firm matches. Clone size is not always given. Where it is, it says once, few, many or a class for expanded clones.

-,once,13,TRBJ1-1,TRBV6-5,TGTGCCAGCAGTTACGGGCAGGGCACTGAAGCTTTCTTT,CASSYGQGTEAFF
TRBD1,-,14,TRBJ2-7,TRBV10-2,TGCGCCAGCAGTGCTGGACAGGACGCATACGAGCAGTACTTC,CASSAGQDAYEQYF
-,few,14,TRBJ1-2,TRBV5-1,TGCGCCAGCAGCCCCCACAGGGAGCACTATGGCTACACCTTC,CASSPHREHYGYTF
-,-,16,TRBJ2-1,TRBV4-2,TGTGCCAGCAGCCAAGATTGGGCAGGGGGGTACAATGAGCAGTTCTTC,CASSQDWAGGYNEQFF
-,-,15,TRBJ2-7,TRBV6-5,TGTGCCAGCAGCTACTCGACGGCCGGGTCCTACGAGCAGTACTTC,CASSYSTAGSYEQYF
TRBD1,-,14,TRBJ1-6,TRBV11-2,TGTGCCAGCAGCGAGGGACAGACTAATTCACCCCTCCACTTT,CASSEGQTNSPLHF
TRBD1,-,13,TRBJ1-1,TRBV11-2,TGTGCCAGCAGCCCAGGGGGTCTCGCTGAAGCTTTCTTT,CASSPGGLAEAFF
TRBD1,-,15,TRBJ2-1,TRBV27,TGTGCCAGCAGTTTGTGGACAGGTTGGGACAATGAGCAGTTCTTC,CASSLWTGWDNEQFF
-,once,14,TRBJ1-6,TRBV2,TGTGCCAGCAGTGTCCAGGGGTTCGATTCACCCCTCCACTTT,CASSVQGFDSPLHF
TRBD2,-,15,TRBJ2-7,TRBV6-5,TGTGCCAGCAGTTACTCGACGGGAGGTCCCTACGAGCAGTACTTC,CASSYSTGGPYEQYF
TRBD2,-,14,TRBJ2-7,TRBV7-2,TGTGCCAGCAGCTCACGGACTAGCTGGGGCGAGCAGTACTTC,CASSSRTSWGEQYF
-,-,14,TRBJ2-7,TRBV5-1,TGCGCCAGCAGCTTGGGTTTTAGTAGCTACGAGCAGTACTTC,CASSLGFSSYEQYF
-,-,13,TRBJ2-7,TRBV5-1,TGCGCCAGCAGCTCCCGTCCTAGCGACGAGCAGTACTTC,CASSSRPSDEQYF
-,few,15,TRBJ1-5,TRBV6-1,TGTGCCAGCAGTGAAGAATTACGAGCAGGTCAGCCCCAGCATTTT,CASSEELRAGQPQHF
-,-,13,TRBJ1-1,TRBV5-4,TGTGCCAGCAGCTTCGGCGGATACACTGAAGCTTTCTTT,CASSFGGYTEAFF
-,-,13,TRBJ1-2,TRBV29-1,TGCAGCGTGAAACAAAGACTATCCTATGGCTACACCTTC,CSVKQRLSYGYTF
TRBD1,-,18,TRBJ2-1,TRBV4-1,TGCGCCAGCAGCCTACGGACCGGGACAGGGGGCTCCTACAATGAGCAGTTCTTC,CASSLRTGTGGSYNEQFF
-,medium-sized,16,TRBJ1-5,TRBV6-4,TGTGCCAGCAGTGGAGGACAGATCTTTCGCAATCAGCCCCAGCATTTT,CASSGGQIFRNQPQHF